This T cell receptor beta chain was documented in a study of cytomegalovirus exposure and HLA in healthy donors. General study findings and limits: Among the most significant clusters, several appeared linked to common viral pathogens in a later analysis. The authors later found TCR association rates varying by HLA locus, with DRB1 most and HLA-C fewest. A later analysis linked a missense DCLRE1C variant to TCR beta V- and J-gene trimming.

This clone was detected only once. Its antigen is not known. The PCR had 60 Vbeta and 13 Jbeta primers. Some clones are missing from TCRdb's copy, which holds only in-frame ones; the method was immunoSEQ multiplex PCR. The sample has approximately 210,000 clones; around 82% are singletons. From germline, CDR1 is SGHNT and CDR2 YYREEE (reference sequence). The V end lost 4 bases, the J end lost 2 bases, and 17 bases lay between the germline ends. The CDR3 is 16 amino acids. V gene TRBV5-4 combines with J gene TRBJ2-3; D might be TRBD1 (6 bases). Sequencing was done on a sample of PBMCs. The TCR sequence derives from a man aged 18 to 29 in good health and CMV-seronegative. The CDR3: CASSIDRRFDTDTQYF. The CDR3 region has the DNA TGTGCCAGCAGCATTGACAGGCGTTTTGACACAGATACGCAGTATTTT.